Sequencing of this T cell receptor beta chain was carried out in a study of cytomegalovirus exposure and HLA in healthy donors. Trimming at V came to 0 bases and at J to 6 bases, leaving 8 bases not matched to a gene. Germline-derived CDR1 and CDR2 are LGHNA and YNFKEQ. This CDR3 contains 17 residues. With 60 Vbeta and 13 Jbeta primers, the PCR was carried out. In the authors' workflow: Roughly 11 million of the about 80 million unique TCR beta chains counted in a later analysis were shared. Here immunoSEQ multiplex PCR was the method, and the copy in TCRdb shows in-frame clones only, minus some. The DNA gave D and trimming, while V, J and clone size come from that table. The sample includes 160,000 or so clones, about 80% of them seen just once.

The TCR was taken from a woman aged 45-59 years in good health and CMV-seronegative. The sample was PBMCs. V gene TRBV4-2 combines with J gene TRBJ2-3, with 11 bases aligning to TRBD2. In DNA, the CDR3 is TGTGCCAGCAGCCAAGATCAGGCTAGCGGGGGGATGGATACGCAGTATTTT. Translating it yields CASSQDQASGGMDTQYF.